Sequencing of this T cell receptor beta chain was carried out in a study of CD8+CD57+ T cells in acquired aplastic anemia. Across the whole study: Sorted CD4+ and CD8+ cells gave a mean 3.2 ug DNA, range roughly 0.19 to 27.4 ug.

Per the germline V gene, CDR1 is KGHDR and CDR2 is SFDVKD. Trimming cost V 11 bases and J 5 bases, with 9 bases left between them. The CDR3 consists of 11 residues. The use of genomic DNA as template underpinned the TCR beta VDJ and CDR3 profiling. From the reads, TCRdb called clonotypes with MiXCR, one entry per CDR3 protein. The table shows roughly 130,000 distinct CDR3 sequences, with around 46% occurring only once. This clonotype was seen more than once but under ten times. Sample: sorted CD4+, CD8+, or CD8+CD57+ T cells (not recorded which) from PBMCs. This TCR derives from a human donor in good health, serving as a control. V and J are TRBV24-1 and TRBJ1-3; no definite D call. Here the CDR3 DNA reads TGTGCCAACCGACACAGAAACACCATATATTTT. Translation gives CANRHRNTIYF.